This note documents a single T cell receptor beta chain sequence. The sample belongs to a study of cytomegalovirus exposure and HLA in healthy donors. CDR3 length: 16 residues. Germline V gene data show CDR1 as SGHRS and CDR2 as YFSETQ. J lost 2 bases, V lost 0 bases, and 5 bases had no gene match. Sequencing was performed with immunoSEQ multiplex PCR; in TCRdb, only in-frame clones are kept and a portion is missing. The sample has 110,000 or so clones, about 88% seen once. This TCR was sampled from a woman between 18 and 30 years old in good health and CMV-seropositive. Sequences were obtained from PBMCs. The V and J genes are TRBV5-1 and TRBJ1-3; TRBD1 matches at 7 bases. CDR3 nucleotide sequence: TGCGCCAGCAGCTTGGGCGGGACAGCTACTGGAAACACCATATATTTT. It codes for CASSLGGTATGNTIYF.